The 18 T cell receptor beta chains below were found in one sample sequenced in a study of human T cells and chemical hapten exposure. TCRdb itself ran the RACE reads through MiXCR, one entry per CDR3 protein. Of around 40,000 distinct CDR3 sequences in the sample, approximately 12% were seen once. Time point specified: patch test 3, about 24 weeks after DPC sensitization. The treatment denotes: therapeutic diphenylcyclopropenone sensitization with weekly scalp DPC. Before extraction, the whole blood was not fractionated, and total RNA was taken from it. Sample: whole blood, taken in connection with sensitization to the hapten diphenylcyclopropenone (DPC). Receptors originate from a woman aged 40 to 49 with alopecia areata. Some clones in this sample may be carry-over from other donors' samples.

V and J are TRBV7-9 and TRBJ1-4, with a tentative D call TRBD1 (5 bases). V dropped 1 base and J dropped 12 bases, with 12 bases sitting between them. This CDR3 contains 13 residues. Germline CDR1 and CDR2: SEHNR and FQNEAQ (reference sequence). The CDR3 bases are TGTGCCAGCAGCTTAGTTTGGGGGAGTGAACTGTTTTTT. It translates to CASSLVWGSELFF. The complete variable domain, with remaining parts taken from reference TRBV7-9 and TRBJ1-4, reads DTGVSQNPRHKITKRGQNVTFRCDPISEHNRLYWYRQTLGQGPEFLTYFQNEAQLEKSRLLSDRFSAERPKGSFSTLEIQRTEQGDSAMYLCASSLVWGSELFFGSGTQLSVL.

CDR3 sequence reads: CATATGRRTEAFF. The CDR3 region has the DNA TGTGCCACGGCGACAGGGCGGAGGACTGAAGCTTTCTTT. The chain is built from TRBV10-3 and TRBJ1-1; TRBD1 aligns across 7 bases. CDR3 size: 13 residues. Germline V gene lookup returns CDR1 ENHRY and CDR2 SYGVKD. With 10 bases clipped from V and 5 bases from J, the junction kept 10 bases outside the gene matches.

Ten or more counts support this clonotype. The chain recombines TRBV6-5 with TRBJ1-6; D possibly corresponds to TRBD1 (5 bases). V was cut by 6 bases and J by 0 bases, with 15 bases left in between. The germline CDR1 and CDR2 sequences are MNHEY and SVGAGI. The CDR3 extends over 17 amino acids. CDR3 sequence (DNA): TGTGCCAGCAGCCCGACAGCTTGGAGCTCCTATAATTCACCCCTCCACTTT. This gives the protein CASSPTAWSSYNSPLHF.

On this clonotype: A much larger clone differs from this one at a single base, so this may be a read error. CDR3 DNA sequence: TGTGCCAGCAGCCCAGGGGCAGCGGGACGAACAGATACGCAGTCTTTT. Amino acid sequence: CASSPGAAGRTDTQSF. The chain recombines TRBV9 with TRBJ2-3; TRBD2 is a possible D gene (7 bases). CDR1 is SGDLS and CDR2 is YYNGEE in the germline V gene. This CDR3 region has 16 residues.

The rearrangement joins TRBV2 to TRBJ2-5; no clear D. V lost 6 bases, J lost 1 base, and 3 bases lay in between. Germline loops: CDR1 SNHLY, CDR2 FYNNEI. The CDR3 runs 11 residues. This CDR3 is CASRVQETQYF. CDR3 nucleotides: TGTGCCAGCAGGGTCCAAGAGACCCAGTACTTC. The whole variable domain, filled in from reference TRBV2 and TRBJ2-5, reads EPEVTQTPSHQVTQMGQEVILRCVPISNHLYFYWYRQILGQKVEFLVSFYNNEISEKSEIFDDQFSVERPDGSNFTLKIRSTKLEDSAMYFCASRVQETQYFGPGTRLLVL.

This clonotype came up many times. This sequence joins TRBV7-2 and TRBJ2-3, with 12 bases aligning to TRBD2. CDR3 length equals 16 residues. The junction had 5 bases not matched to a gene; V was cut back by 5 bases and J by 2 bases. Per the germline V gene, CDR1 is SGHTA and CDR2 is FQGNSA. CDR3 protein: CASSLLAGGHTDTQYF. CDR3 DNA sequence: TGTGCCAGCAGCCTACTAGCGGGGGGCCACACAGATACGCAGTATTTT.

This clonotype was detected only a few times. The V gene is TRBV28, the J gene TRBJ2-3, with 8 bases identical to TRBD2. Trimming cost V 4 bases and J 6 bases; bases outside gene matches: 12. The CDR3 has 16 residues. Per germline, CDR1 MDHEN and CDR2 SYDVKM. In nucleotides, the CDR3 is TGTGCCAGCAGTTCCCCCACGCGGGGGGCCACGGATACGCAGTATTTT. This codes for CASSSPTRGATDTQYF.

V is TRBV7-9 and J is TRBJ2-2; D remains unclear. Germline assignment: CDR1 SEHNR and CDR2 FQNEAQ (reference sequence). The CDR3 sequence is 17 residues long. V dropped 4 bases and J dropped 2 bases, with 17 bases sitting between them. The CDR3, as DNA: TGTGCCAGCAGCTACCATCTGTCCTTTGGAAACACCGGGGAGCTGTTTTTT. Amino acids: CASSYHLSFGNTGELFF.

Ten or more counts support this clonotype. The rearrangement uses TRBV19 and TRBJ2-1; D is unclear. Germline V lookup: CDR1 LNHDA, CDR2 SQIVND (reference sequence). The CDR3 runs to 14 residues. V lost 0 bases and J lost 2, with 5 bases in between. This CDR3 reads CASSIEATYNEQFF. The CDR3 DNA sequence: TGTGCCAGTAGTATAGAGGCAACCTACAATGAGCAGTTCTTC.

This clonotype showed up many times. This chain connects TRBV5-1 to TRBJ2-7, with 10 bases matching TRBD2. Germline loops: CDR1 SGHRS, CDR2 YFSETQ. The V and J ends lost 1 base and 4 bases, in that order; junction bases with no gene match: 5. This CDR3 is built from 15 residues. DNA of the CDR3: TGCGCCAGCAGCTTGAGGCTAGCGGGAGCGTACGAGCAGTACTTC. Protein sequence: CASSLRLAGAYEQYF.

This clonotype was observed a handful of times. The CDR3 nucleotides are TGCAGCGTCGTCTCCGGGACAGGGGGCCGCAACACTGAAGCTTTCTTT. This gives the protein CSVVSGTGGRNTEAFF. The gene calls are TRBV29-1 and TRBJ1-1, with 12 positions matching TRBD1. V gave up 6 bases and J gave up 2 bases; unmatched junction bases: 10. This CDR3 region has 16 residues. Germline V lookup: CDR1 SQVTM, CDR2 ANQGSEA.

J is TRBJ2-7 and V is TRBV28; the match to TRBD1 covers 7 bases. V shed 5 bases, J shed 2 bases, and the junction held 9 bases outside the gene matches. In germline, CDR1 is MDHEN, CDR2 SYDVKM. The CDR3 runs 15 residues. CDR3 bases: TGTGCCAGCAGTGGCCGGGACAGAGGCGCCTACGAGCAGTACTTC. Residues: CASSGRDRGAYEQYF.

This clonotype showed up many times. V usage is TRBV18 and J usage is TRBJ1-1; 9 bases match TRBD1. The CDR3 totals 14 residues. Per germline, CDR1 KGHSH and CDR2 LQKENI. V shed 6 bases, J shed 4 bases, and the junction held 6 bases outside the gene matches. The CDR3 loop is CASSPGQGGTEAFF. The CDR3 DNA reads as TGTGCCAGCTCCCCGGGACAGGGCGGCACTGAAGCTTTCTTT.

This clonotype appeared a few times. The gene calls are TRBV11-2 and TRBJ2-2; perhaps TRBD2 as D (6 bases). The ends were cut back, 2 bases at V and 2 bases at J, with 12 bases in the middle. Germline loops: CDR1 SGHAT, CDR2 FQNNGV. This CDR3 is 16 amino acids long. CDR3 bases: TGTGCCAGCAGCTTAAGATGGGGGACTAACACCGGGGAGCTGTTTTTT. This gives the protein CASSLRWGTNTGELFF.

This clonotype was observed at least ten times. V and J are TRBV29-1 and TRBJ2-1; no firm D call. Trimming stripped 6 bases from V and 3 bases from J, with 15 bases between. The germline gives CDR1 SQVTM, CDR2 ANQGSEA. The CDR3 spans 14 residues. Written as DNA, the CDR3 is TGCAGCGTCTTATGGAGAGGCTACTACAATGAGCAGTTCTTC. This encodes CSVLWRGYYNEQFF.

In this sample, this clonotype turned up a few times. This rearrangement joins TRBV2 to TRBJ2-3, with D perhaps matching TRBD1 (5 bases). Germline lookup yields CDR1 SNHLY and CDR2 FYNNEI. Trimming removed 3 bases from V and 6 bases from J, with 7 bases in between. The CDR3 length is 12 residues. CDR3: CASSDGADTQYF. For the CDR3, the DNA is TGTGCCAGCAGTGATGGGGCGGATACGCAGTATTTT.

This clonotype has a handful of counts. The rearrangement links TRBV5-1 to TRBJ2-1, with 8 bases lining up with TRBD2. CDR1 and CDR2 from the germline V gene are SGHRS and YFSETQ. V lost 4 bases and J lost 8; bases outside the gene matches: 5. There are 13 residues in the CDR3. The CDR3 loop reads CASSPGGADEQFF. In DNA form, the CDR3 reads TGCGCCAGCAGCCCCGGGGGGGCAGATGAGCAGTTCTTC.

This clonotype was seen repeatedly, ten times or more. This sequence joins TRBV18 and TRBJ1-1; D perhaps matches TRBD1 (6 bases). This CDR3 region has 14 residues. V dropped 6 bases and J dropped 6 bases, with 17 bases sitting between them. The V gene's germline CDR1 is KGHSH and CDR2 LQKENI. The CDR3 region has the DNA TGTGCCAGCTCGCGTTCCGGGGGGCCCGCTGAAGCTTTCTTT. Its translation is CASSRSGGPAEAFF.